This T cell receptor (beta chain) came from a study of T cells in Graves' hyperthyroidism and ophthalmopathy. Background on the study: Peripheral blood was taken when the disease was first diagnosed, before any treatment began. Overall study results and limits: Most thyroid-expanded clonotypes above 0.001 were also found in blood.

This clonotype was seen repeatedly, ten times or more. What it recognizes is unknown. RNA transcripts served as the template for amplifying TCR beta CDR3 regions. Researchers ran a first-round RT-PCR on the TCR CDR3 using the HTBI primer set. TCRdb reprocessed the multiplex PCR reads with MiXCR, giving one entry per CDR3 protein. This sample has about 320,000 distinct CDR3 sequences, with 16% found just once. The PBMCs studied were ones that came from roughly 9.1 ml fresh peripheral blood. The CDR3 totals 12 residues. Trimming left V 10 bases short and J 5 bases short, with 14 bases between. Germline V gene sequence: CDR1 MNHNS, CDR2 SASEGT.

The sequence was obtained from a man in his thirties or forties with Graves' hyperthyroidism. Sequencing was carried out using blood. The chain couples TRBV6-1 to TRBJ2-5; TRBD2 might be the D (5 bases). The CDR3 DNA reads TGTGCCAACGGACGGGGAACTGAGACCCAGTACTTC. Its protein product is CANGRGTETQYF.